The present TCR beta chain was sequenced within a study of cytotoxic CD8 clonotypes in ibrutinib-treated CLL. Study-level background: Partial responses totalled 24 and complete responses 2; after median approximately 62 months, approximately 15 remained remitted and around twelve progressed.

Findings and caveats of the study: Public clonotypes showed up rarely, and on treatment they shrank or held steady. Upon ibrutinib response clonality rose, and upon progression it fell back toward baseline.

The sample holds a few counts of this clone. Antigen unknown. Depth targeted 1 in 200,000 to 1 in 1 million T cells, averaging 10x coverage per clonotype. Assay used: immunoSEQ multiplex PCR; TCRdb lists only in-frame clones, some missing. The repertoire holds some 29,000 clones, with 76% as singletons. The CDR3 length is 13 residues. V gave up 3 bases and J gave up 4 bases, with 7 bases separating them. In germline, CDR1 is SEHNR, CDR2 FQNEAQ (reference sequence). The TCR was taken from a human donor with chronic lymphocytic leukemia. This chain joins TRBV7-9 and TRBJ1-3, with D unresolved. This sample comprised PBMCs, obtained after 36 months of ibrutinib treatment. The CDR3 protein is CASSFNGGNTIYF. CDR3 sequence (DNA): TGTGCCAGCAGCTTTAACGGGGGAAACACCATATATTTT.